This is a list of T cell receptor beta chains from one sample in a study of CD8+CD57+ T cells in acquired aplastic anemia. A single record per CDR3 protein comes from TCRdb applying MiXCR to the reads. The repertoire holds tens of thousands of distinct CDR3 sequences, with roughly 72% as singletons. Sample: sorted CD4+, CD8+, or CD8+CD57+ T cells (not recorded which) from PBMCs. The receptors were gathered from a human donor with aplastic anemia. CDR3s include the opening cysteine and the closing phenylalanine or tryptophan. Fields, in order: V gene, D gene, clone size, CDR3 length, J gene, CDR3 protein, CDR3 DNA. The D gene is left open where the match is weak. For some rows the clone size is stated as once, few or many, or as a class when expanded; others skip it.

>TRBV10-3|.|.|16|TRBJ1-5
CAISESSFGSNQPQHF
TGTGCCATCAGTGAGTCGAGTTTTGGTAGCAATCAGCCCCAGCATTTT
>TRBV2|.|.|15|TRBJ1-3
CASSDAGWSGNTIYF
TGTGCCAGCAGTGACGCAGGGTGGTCGGGAAACACCATATATTTT
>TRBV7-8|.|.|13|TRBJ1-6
CASTLSRNSPLHF
TGTGCCAGCACCCTGAGCCGAAATTCACCCCTCCACTTT
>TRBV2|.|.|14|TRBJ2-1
CASTPGSGRGEQFF
TGTGCCAGCACCCCTGGATCCGGCAGGGGTGAGCAGTTCTTC
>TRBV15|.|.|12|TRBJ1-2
CATSNQDYGYTF
TGTGCCACCAGTAACCAGGACTATGGCTACACCTTC
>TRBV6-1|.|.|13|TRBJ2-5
CASRMDNEETQYF
TGTGCCAGCCGCATGGACAATGAGGAGACCCAGTACTTC
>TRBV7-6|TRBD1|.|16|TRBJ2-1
CASSLYSAGTGNEQFF
TGTGCCAGCAGCTTATATTCGGCGGGGACAGGCAATGAGCAGTTCTTC
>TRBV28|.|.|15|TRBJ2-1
CVSSFPEGTYNEQFF
TGTGTCAGCAGTTTTCCTGAGGGAACATACAATGAGCAGTTCTTC
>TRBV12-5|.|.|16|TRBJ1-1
CASGLAPGAVNTEAFF
TGTGCTAGTGGTTTGGCACCAGGGGCGGTCAACACTGAAGCTTTCTTT
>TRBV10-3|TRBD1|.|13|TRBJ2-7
CATQTGYSGEQYF
TGTGCCACCCAGACAGGGTACTCTGGCGAGCAGTACTTC
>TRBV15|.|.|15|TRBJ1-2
CATSYRREVGYGYTF
TGTGCCACCAGTTACAGGCGTGAGGTGGGCTATGGCTACACCTTC
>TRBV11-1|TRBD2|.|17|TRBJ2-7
CASSLGLAGVESYEQCF
TGTGCCAGCAGCCTAGGACTAGCGGGAGTGGAATCCTACGAGCAGTGCTTC
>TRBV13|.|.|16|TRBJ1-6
CASSLSSSRGDSPLHF
TGTGCCAGCAGCTTATCGAGTAGCAGGGGTGATTCACCCCTCCACTTT
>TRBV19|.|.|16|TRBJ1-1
CASSIGVRLWGSEAFF
TGTGCCAGTAGTATTGGCGTTCGTTTGTGGGGGTCTGAAGCTTTCTTT
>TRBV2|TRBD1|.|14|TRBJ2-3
CASRVGTETDTQYF
TGTGCCAGCAGGGTCGGGACAGAGACAGATACGCAGTATTTT
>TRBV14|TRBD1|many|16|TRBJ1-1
CASSLSQGALNTEAFF
TGTGCCAGCAGCCTGTCCCAGGGGGCCTTAAACACTGAAGCTTTCTTT
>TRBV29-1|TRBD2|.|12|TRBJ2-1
CSAKTSGNEQFF
TGCAGCGCCAAGACTAGCGGTAATGAGCAGTTCTTC
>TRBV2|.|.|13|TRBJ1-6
CASKVQGTSPLHF
TGTGCCAGCAAGGTACAGGGAACGTCACCCCTCCACTTT
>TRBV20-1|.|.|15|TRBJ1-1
CSAKAQGGMNTEAFF
TGCAGTGCCAAGGCCCAGGGTGGTATGAACACTGAAGCTTTCTTT
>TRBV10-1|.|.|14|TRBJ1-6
CASSSGVSASPLHF
TGCGCCAGCTCGTCAGGGGTTTCTGCTTCACCCCTCCACTTT
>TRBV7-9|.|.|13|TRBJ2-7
CASSPPATDEQYF
TGTGCCAGCAGCCCTCCAGCGACAGACGAGCAGTACTTC
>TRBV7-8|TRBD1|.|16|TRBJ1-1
CASSRGPGTANTEAFF
TGTGCCAGCAGCAGGGGCCCCGGGACAGCAAACACTGAAGCTTTCTTT
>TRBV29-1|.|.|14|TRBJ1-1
CSVEGGKGNTEAFF
TGCAGCGTTGAGGGGGGAAAGGGGAACACTGAAGCTTTCTTT
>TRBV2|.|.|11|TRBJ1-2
CASSDEYSSTF
TGTGCCAGCAGTGATGAGTACAGCTCCACCTTC
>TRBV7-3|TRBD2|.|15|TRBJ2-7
CASSPGAGGAYEQYF
TGTGCCAGCAGCCCCGGAGCGGGGGGGGCCTACGAGCAGTACTTC
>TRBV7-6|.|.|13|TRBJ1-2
CASSKIANYGYTF
TGTGCCAGCAGTAAAATAGCTAACTATGGCTACACCTTC
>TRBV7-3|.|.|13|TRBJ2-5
CASSPEAGETQYF
TGTGCCAGCAGCCCCGAGGCAGGGGAGACCCAGTACTTC
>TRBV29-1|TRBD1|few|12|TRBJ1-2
CSVGGQDYGYTF
TGCAGCGTGGGAGGACAGGACTATGGCTACACCTTC
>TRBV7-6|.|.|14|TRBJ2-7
CASSSTGATAEQYF
TGTGCCAGCAGCTCCACCGGGGCCACCGCCGAGCAGTACTTC
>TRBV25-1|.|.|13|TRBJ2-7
CASSEGKVSEQYF
TGTGCCAGCAGTGAAGGAAAGGTGTCCGAGCAGTACTTC
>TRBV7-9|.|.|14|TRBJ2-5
CASSLASGQETQYF
TGTGCCAGCAGCTTAGCGAGCGGCCAAGAGACCCAGTACTTC
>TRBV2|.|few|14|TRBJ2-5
CASSENRDQETQYF
TGTGCCAGCAGTGAAAACAGGGACCAAGAGACCCAGTACTTC